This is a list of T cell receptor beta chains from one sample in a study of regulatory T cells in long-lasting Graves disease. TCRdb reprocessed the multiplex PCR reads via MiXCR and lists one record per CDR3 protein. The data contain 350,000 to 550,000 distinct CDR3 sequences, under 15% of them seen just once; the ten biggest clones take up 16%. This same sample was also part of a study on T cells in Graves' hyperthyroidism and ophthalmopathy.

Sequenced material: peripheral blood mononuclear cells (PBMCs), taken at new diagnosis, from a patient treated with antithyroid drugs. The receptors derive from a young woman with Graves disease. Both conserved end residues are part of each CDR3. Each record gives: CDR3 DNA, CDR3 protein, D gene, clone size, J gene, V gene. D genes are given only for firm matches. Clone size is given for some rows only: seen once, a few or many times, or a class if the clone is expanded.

DNA: TGTGCCAGCAGTTCGGGACAGGGGACTTTCTACATTGAGCAGTTCTTC
CDR3: CASSSGQGTFYIEQFF
D: TRBD1
size: many
J: TRBJ2-1
V: TRBV6-5

DNA: TGTGCCAGCAGTCCCCAGCGGTTCTACTCCTACAATGAGCAGTTCTTC
CDR3: CASSPQRFYSYNEQFF
D: .
size: .
J: TRBJ2-1
V: TRBV28

DNA: TGCGCCAGCAGCGTTCGACAGGGGATGTCTGGGGCCAACGTCCTGACTTTC
CDR3: CASSVRQGMSGANVLTF
D: TRBD1
size: .
J: TRBJ2-6
V: TRBV5-1

DNA: TGTGCCAGCAAGGGGGTCTACGAGCAGTACTTC
CDR3: CASKGVYEQYF
D: .
size: many
J: TRBJ2-7
V: TRBV12-3/TRBV12-4

DNA: TGCAGTGCTAGCTCCCAGGGGAGGGTTCGGACTGAAGCTTTCTTT
CDR3: CSASSQGRVRTEAFF
D: .
size: many
J: TRBJ1-1
V: TRBV20-1

DNA: TGTGCCAGCAGCTTGGGTTGGCGGCAGAACTATGGCTACACCTTC
CDR3: CASSLGWRQNYGYTF
D: .
size: few
J: TRBJ1-2
V: TRBV5-6

DNA: TGTGCCAGCAGCGGGACTAGCGGGAGACATGAGCAGTTCTTC
CDR3: CASSGTSGRHEQFF
D: TRBD2
size: many
J: TRBJ2-1
V: TRBV9

DNA: TGCGCCAGAGGGGCAGGGAAGGGTGAGCAGTTCTTC
CDR3: CARGAGKGEQFF
D: .
size: few
J: TRBJ2-1
V: TRBV4-1

DNA: TGTGCCACCAGTGACCCTCTCCCCACAGGGGCCGGCTATGGCTACACCTTC
CDR3: CATSDPLPTGAGYGYTF
D: TRBD1
size: few
J: TRBJ1-2
V: TRBV24-1

DNA: TGTGCCAGCAGCCGACTAGCGGGAGGGCCGTGTGAGCAGTTCTTC
CDR3: CASSRLAGGPCEQFF
D: TRBD2
size: .
J: TRBJ2-1
V: TRBV7-3

DNA: TGTGCCAGCAACCTAAACACTGAAGCTTTCTTT
CDR3: CASNLNTEAFF
D: .
size: .
J: TRBJ1-1
V: TRBV5-5

DNA: TGTGCCAGCAGTAGGACATTAAACTACGAGCAGTACTTC
CDR3: CASSRTLNYEQYF
D: .
size: .
J: TRBJ2-7
V: TRBV27

DNA: TGTGCCAGCAGTATCCAAAGCGGGACTAGCACAGATACGCAGTATTTT
CDR3: CASSIQSGTSTDTQYF
D: TRBD2
size: .
J: TRBJ2-3
V: TRBV6-2/TRBV6-3